This T cell receptor beta chain was obtained from a study of blood T cell repertoires in COVID-19. Study context: The study drew acute and convalescent COVID-19 samples from the United States, Italy and Spain.

Germline CDR1 reads SGHVS; CDR2 reads FNYEAQ. The J segment lost 4 bases and the V segment lost 3 bases, leaving 2 bases of the junction unmatched. This CDR3 is built from 14 residues. Assay: immunoSEQ multiplex PCR; the TCRdb copy retains only in-frame clones and omits some. The table has some 100,000 clones, approximately 86% seen once. This clone came up once. The sample taken for sequencing was peripheral blood. This receptor was identified in a woman in her 70s with acute or convalescent COVID-19. The J gene is TRBJ1-5, the V gene TRBV7-6, with 8 bases lining up with TRBD1. The CDR3 loop reads CASSFGQGNQPQHF. The CDR3 DNA is TGTGCCAGCAGCTTTGGACAGGGAAATCAGCCCCAGCATTTT. Based on the CDR3 plus reference TRBV7-6 and TRBJ1-5, the full variable domain is GAGVSQSPRYKVTKRGQDVALRCDPISGHVSLYWYRQALGQGPEFLTYFNYEAQQDKSGLPNDRFSAERPEGSISTLTIQRTEQRDSAMYRCASSFGQGNQPQHFGDGTRLSIL.